This T cell receptor beta chain originates from a study of T cell changes during pregnancy in multiple sclerosis. Germline CDR1 is SGHNT and CDR2 is YYREEE (reference sequence). This CDR3 is built from 16 residues. After removal of 4 bases from V and 4 bases from J, the junction contained 6 bases not matched to a gene. TCRdb's copy holds only in-frame clones and misses some; the assay was immunoSEQ multiplex PCR. The table shows 85,000 to 90,000 clones, with approximately 90% occurring only once. The TCR sequence derives from a female donor in good health, enrolled as a control in a pregnancy study. The source material was peripheral blood, sampled in the first trimester of pregnancy. The chain employs TRBV5-4 and TRBJ1-3; 12 nucleotides line up with TRBD1. The CDR3 spells CASSPAGTGGGNTIYF. For the CDR3, the DNA is TGTGCCAGCAGCCCGGCCGGGACAGGGGGCGGAAACACCATATATTTT.